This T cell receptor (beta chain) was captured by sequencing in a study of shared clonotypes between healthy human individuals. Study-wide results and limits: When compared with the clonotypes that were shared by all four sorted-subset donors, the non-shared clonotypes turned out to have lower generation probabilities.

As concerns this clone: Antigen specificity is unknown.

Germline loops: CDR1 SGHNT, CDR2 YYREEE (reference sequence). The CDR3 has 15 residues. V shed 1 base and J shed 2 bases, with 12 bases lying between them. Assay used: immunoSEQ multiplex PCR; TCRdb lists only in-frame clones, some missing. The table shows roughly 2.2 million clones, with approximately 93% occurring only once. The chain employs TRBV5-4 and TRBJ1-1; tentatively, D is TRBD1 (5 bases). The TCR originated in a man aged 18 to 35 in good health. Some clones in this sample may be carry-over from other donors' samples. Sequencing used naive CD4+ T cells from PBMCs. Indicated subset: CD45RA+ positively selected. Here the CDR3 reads CASSLWGGTNTEAFF. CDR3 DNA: TGTGCCAGCAGCTTGTGGGGGGGTACCAACACTGAAGCTTTCTTT.